This TCR beta chain was profiled in a study of blood T cell repertoires in COVID-19. About the research overall: Sample material is recorded as cDNA or gDNA derived from T cells, B-cell-depleted T cells, or PBMCs.

The assay was immunoSEQ multiplex PCR, and TCRdb's table has in-frame clones only and misses some. The data show around 130,000 clones, 80% to 85% seen once. The CDR3 has 14 amino acids. V was cut by 5 bases and J by 5 bases, with 13 bases left in between. Germline loops: CDR1 LNHDA, CDR2 SQIVND (reference sequence). V and J are TRBV19 and TRBJ2-1; D gene ambiguous. Sequenced sample: PBMCs or T cells enriched from blood (not recorded which). This TCR was recovered from a man aged 30 to 45 who had recovered from COVID-19. This CDR3 is CASSPTGGNNEQFF. CDR3 nucleotide sequence: TGTGCCAGTAGTCCCACTGGCGGTAACAATGAGCAGTTCTTC.